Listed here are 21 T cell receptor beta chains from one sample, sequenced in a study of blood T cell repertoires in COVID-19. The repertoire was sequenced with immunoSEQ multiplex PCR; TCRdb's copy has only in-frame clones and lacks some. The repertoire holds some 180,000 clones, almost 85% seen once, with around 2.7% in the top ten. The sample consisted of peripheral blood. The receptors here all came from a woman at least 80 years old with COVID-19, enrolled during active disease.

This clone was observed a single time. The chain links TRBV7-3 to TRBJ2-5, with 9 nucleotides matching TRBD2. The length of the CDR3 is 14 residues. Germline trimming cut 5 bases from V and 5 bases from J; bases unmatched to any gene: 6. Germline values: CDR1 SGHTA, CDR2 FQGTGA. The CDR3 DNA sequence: TGTGCCAGCAGCAAGGCGGGAGGGCCGGAGACCCAGTACTTC. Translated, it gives CASSKAGGPETQYF.

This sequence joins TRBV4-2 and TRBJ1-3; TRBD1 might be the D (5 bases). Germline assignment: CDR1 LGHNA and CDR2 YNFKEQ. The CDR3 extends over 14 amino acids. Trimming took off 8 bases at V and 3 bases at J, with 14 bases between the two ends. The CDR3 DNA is TGTGCCAGCTCGGCAGGGTCGGGTGGAAACACCATATATTTT. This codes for CASSAGSGGNTIYF.

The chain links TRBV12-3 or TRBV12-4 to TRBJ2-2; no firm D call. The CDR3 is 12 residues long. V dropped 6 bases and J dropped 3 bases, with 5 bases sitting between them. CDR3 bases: TGTGCCAGCAGCGAGTACACCGGGGAGCTGTTTTTT. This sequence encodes CASSEYTGELFF.

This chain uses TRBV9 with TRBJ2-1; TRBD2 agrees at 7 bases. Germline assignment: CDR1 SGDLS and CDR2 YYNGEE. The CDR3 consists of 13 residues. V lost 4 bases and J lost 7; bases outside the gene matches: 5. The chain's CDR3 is CASSPSGTNEQFF. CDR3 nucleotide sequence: TGTGCCAGCAGCCCTAGCGGTACTAATGAGCAGTTCTTC.

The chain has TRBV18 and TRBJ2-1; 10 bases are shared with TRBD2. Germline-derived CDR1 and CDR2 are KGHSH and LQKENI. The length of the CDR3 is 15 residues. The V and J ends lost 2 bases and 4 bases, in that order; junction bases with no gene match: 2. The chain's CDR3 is CASSPGAGGYNEQFF. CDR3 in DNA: TGTGCCAGCTCACCAGGAGCGGGAGGGTACAATGAGCAGTTCTTC. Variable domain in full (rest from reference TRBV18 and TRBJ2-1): NAGVMQNPRHLVRRRGQEARLRCSPMKGHSHVYWYRQLPEEGLKFMVYLQKENIIDESGMPKERFSAEFPKEGPSILRIQQVVRGDSAAYFCASSPGAGGYNEQFFGPGTRLTVL.

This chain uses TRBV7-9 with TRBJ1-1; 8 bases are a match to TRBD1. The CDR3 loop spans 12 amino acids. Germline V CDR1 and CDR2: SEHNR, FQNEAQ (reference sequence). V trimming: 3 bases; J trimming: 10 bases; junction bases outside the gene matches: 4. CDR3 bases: TGTGCCAGCAGCTTCGACAGGGGTACAGCTTTCTTT. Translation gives CASSFDRGTAFF.

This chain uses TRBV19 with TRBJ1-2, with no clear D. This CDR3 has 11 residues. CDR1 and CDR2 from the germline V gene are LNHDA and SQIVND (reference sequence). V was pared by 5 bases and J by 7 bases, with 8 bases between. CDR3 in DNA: TGTGCCAGTAGTGGTGGAGGTGGCTACACCTTC. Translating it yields CASSGGGGYTF.

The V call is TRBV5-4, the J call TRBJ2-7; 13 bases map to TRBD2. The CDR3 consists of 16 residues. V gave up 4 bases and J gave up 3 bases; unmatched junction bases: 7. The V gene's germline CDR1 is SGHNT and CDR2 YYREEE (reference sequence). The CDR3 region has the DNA TGTGCCAGCAGCCCCGGACTAGCGGGGGTACGCTACGAGCAGTACTTC. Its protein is CASSPGLAGVRYEQYF. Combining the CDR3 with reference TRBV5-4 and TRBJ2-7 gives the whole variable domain ETGVTQSPTHLIKTRGQQVTLRCSSQSGHNTVSWYQQALGQGPQFIFQYYREEENGRGNFPPRFSGLQFPNYSSELNVNALELDDSALYLCASSPGLAGVRYEQYFGPGTRLTVT.

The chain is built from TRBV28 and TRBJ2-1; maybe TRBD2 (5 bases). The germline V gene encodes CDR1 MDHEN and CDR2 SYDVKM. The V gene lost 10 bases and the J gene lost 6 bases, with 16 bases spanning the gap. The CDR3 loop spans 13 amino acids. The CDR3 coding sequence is TGTGCCACCCCCTCGGGAAATTCCAATGAGCAGTTCTTC. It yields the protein CATPSGNSNEQFF.

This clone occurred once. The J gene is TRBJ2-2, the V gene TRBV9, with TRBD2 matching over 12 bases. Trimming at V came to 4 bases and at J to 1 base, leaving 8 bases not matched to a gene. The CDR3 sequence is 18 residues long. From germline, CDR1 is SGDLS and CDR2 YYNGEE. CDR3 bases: TGTGCCAGCAGCTTCCTAGCGGGAGGGCCCTTGAACACCGGGGAGCTGTTTTTT. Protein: CASSFLAGGPLNTGELFF.

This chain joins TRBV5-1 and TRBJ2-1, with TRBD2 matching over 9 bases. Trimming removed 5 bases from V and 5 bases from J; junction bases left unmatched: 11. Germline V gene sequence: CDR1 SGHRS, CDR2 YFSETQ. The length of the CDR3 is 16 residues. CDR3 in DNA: TGCGCCAGCAGTGCCCGACTAGCGGTTATGAACAATGAGCAGTTCTTC. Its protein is CASSARLAVMNNEQFF.

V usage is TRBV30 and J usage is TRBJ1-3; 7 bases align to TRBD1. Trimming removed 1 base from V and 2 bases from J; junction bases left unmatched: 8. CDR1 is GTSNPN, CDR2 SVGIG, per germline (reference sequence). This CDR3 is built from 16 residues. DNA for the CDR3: TGTGCCTGGAGTGCGGAGGGGGCGCGCGCTGGAAACACCATATATTTT. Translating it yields CAWSAEGARAGNTIYF.

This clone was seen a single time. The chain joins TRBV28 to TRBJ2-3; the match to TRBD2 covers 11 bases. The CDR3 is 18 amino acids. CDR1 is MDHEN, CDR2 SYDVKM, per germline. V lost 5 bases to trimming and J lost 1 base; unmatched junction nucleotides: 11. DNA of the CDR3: TGTGCCAGCAGTCCTGGAATAGCGGGAGGGCGAGGCACAGATACGCAGTATTTT. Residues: CASSPGIAGGRGTDTQYF.

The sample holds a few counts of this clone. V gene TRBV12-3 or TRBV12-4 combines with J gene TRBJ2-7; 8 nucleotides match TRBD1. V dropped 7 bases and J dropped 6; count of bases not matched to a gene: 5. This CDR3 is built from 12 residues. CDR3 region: CASKPGGREQYF. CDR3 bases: TGTGCCAGCAAGCCAGGGGGCCGCGAGCAGTACTTC.

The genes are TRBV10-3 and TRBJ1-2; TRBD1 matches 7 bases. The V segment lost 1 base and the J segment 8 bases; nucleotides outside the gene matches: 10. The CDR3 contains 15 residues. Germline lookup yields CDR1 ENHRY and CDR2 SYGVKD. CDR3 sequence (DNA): TGTGCCATCAGTGAGTTTGTAGACAGGGCAAGCGGCTACACCTTC. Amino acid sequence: CAISEFVDRASGYTF.

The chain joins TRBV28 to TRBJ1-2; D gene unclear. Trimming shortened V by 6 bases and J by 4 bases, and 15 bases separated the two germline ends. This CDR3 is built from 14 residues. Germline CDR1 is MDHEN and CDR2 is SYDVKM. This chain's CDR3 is CASRRGSFAYGYTF. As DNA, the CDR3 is TGTGCCAGCAGACGAGGGAGTTTCGCCTATGGCTACACCTTC.

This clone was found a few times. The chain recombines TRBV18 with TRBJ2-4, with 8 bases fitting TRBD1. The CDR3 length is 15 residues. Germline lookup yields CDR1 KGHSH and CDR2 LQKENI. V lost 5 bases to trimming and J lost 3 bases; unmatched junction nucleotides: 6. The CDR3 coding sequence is TGTGCCAGCTCAGGACAGGGTCTTGGCAAAAACATTCAGTACTTC. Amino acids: CASSGQGLGKNIQYF.

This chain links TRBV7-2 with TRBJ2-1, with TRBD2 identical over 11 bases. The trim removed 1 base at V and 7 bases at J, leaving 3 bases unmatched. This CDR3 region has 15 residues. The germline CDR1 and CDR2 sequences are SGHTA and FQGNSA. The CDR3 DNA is TGTGCCAGCAGCTTAGTGCGACTAGCGGGGAATGAGCAGTTCTTC. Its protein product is CASSLVRLAGNEQFF.

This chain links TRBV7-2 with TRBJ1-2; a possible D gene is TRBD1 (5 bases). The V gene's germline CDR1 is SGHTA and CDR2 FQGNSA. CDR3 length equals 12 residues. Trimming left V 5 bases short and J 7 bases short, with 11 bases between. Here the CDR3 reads CASSVDSTGYTF. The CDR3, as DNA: TGTGCCAGCAGCGTCGACAGTACTGGCTACACCTTC.

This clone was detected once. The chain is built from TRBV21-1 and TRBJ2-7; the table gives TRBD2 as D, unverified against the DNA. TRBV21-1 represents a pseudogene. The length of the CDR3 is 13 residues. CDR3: CASSELTPYEQYF. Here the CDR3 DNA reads TGTGCCAGCAGCGAACTAACCCCCTACGAGCAGTACTTC.

The CDR3 DNA sequence: TGTGCCAGCCGAGACGGGGTAGCGGGGCTCAATGAGCAGTTCTTC. Amino acids: CASRDGVAGLNEQFF. The genes are TRBV6-5 and TRBJ2-1; 8 positions agree with TRBD2. The CDR3 totals 15 residues. With V trimmed by 8 bases and J by 6 bases, 12 bases remained unmatched. From germline, CDR1 is MNHEY and CDR2 SVGAGI.